This T cell receptor (beta chain) was obtained from a study of T cell responses to AZD1222 COVID-19 vaccine. Notes on the study in general: All repertoire sampling was performed exclusively after the peak T cell response.

The table came from immunoSEQ multiplex PCR; TCRdb's copy has only in-frame clones and leaves some out. Of over 140,000 clones in the sample, roughly 92% were seen once. The CDR3 totals 15 residues. Germline CDR1 reads MNHEY; CDR2 reads SVGAGI. The V end lost 5 bases, the J end lost 8 bases, and 16 bases lay between the germline ends. Only one count was recorded for this clone. Its cognate antigen is unknown. The source material was peripheral blood, sampled on day 0 of AZD1222 vaccination. This rearrangement joins TRBV6-5 to TRBJ1-6; D might be TRBD1 (6 bases). The origin of this receptor is an adult in good health. For the CDR3, the DNA is TGTGCCAGCAGTAGGAGTTTGGACAGCGATTCACCCCTCCACTTT. This translates into CASSRSLDSDSPLHF.